One and the same sample provided the 9 T cell receptor beta chains below, sequenced in a study of CD8 T cells in ankylosing spondylitis. TCRdb analysed the 5' RACE reads with MiXCR anew, one entry per CDR3 protein. Of more than 150,000 distinct CDR3 sequences detected, around a sixth appear once; the ten largest clones hold roughly 4.5%. Material: blood, either unsorted or a sorted T cell fraction (not recorded which). These receptors were collected from a male donor between 5 and 35 years old with ankylosing spondylitis or in good health (not recorded which).

J is TRBJ2-1 and V is TRBV20-1, with 14 bases that match TRBD2. The germline V gene encodes CDR1 DFQATT and CDR2 SNEGSKA (reference sequence). The CDR3 extends over 17 amino acids. Trimming removed 4 bases from V and 2 bases from J; junction bases left unmatched: 7. In nucleotides, the CDR3 is TGCAGTGCTAAAAGGACTAGCGGGAGGCCGACCTACAATGAGCAGTTCTTC. Translating it yields CSAKRTSGRPTYNEQFF.

In its sample, this clonotype was seen many times. The chain recombines TRBV6-6 with TRBJ2-4, with TRBD2 matching 9 bases. The germline gives CDR1 MNHNY, CDR2 SVGAGI (reference sequence). V shed 4 bases and J 9 bases; nucleotides not matched to a gene: 7. This CDR3 region has 14 residues. CDR3 nucleotide sequence: TGTGCCAGCAGTTTACCGGGACTAGCCCCCATTCAGTACTTC. It is translated as CASSLPGLAPIQYF.

The rearrangement joins TRBV20-1 to TRBJ2-1; D is perhaps TRBD2 (6 bases). The germline V gene has CDR1 DFQATT and CDR2 SNEGSKA (reference sequence). Trimming shortened V by 2 bases and J by 0 bases, and 17 bases separated the two germline ends. The length of the CDR3 is 17 residues. The CDR3 region has the DNA TGCAGTGCTAGATCCCGCCTTAGCGGAAGCTCCTACAATGAGCAGTTCTTC. Its protein is CSARSRLSGSSYNEQFF.

This chain connects TRBV3-1 to TRBJ2-5; D unresolved. Germline V CDR1 and CDR2: LGHDT, YNNKEL (reference sequence). V was cut by 6 bases and J by 5 bases, with 13 bases left in between. This CDR3 is 13 amino acids long. Here the CDR3 DNA reads TGTGCCAGCAGAACAAGGACGGTGGAGACCCAGTACTTC. It is translated as CASRTRTVETQYF.

The table lists this clonotype with many counts. The chain recombines TRBV9 with TRBJ2-1, with 12 bases fitting TRBD2. The length of the CDR3 is 16 residues. The germline CDR1 and CDR2 sequences are SGDLS and YYNGEE. J gave up 7 bases and V 4 bases, and 9 bases lay outside the gene matches. The CDR3: CASSPRLAGDMNEQFF. CDR3 nucleotides: TGTGCCAGCAGCCCGCGACTAGCGGGAGATATGAATGAGCAGTTCTTC. The complete variable domain, with remaining parts taken from reference TRBV9 and TRBJ2-1, reads DSGVTQTPKHLITATGQRVTLRCSPRSGDLSVYWYQQSLDQGLQFLIQYYNGEERAKGNILERFSAQQFPDLHSELNLSSLELGDSALYFCASSPRLAGDMNEQFFGPGTRLTVL.

In its sample, this clonotype was seen many times. The chain joins TRBV24-1 to TRBJ2-3, with D unresolved. Germline V gene lookup returns CDR1 KGHDR and CDR2 SFDVKD. The CDR3 is 13 residues long. V lost 4 bases and J 7 bases, leaving 11 bases between the germline ends. CDR3 in DNA: TGTGCCACCAGTGACCAGCCCACCCATACGCAGTATTTT. As protein: CATSDQPTHTQYF.

The chain links TRBV29-1 to TRBJ1-1; D might be TRBD1 (6 bases). The V end lost 6 bases, the J end lost 12 bases, and 14 bases lay between the germline ends. The germline V gene has CDR1 SQVTM and CDR2 ANQGSEA. This CDR3 contains 10 residues. The CDR3 is CSVSDRWTFF. The DNA for the CDR3 is TGCAGCGTATCCGACAGGTGGACTTTCTTT.

Ten or more counts support this clonotype. The CDR3 sequence is CASSLDLGLRDEQFF. CDR3 sequence (DNA): TGCGCCAGCAGCTTGGATTTGGGGTTGAGGGATGAGCAGTTCTTC. The chain joins TRBV5-1 to TRBJ2-1; maybe TRBD2 (5 bases). Germline lookup yields CDR1 SGHRS and CDR2 YFSETQ. V was pared by 0 bases and J by 8 bases, with 15 bases between. The CDR3 contains 15 residues.

The chain carries TRBV6-1 and TRBJ1-2; TRBD1 might be the D (5 bases). Deletions cut 4 bases from V and 4 bases from J, with 10 bases between. The germline V gene has CDR1 MNHNS and CDR2 SASEGT. CDR3 size: 13 residues. CDR3 residues: CASSAAGTYGYTF. The CDR3 DNA sequence: TGTGCCAGCAGTGCCGCAGGGACCTATGGCTACACCTTC.